This T cell receptor (beta chain) was found in a study of shared clonotypes between healthy human individuals. Study results and limitations: Non-shared clonotypes displayed generation probabilities falling below those of clonotypes present in all four donors. Large sequencing depth failed to make sorted-subset sequencing complete, rarefaction showed.

The CDR3 is made up of 17 amino acids. V gave up 8 bases and J gave up 3 bases, with 25 bases separating them. CDR1 MDHEN and CDR2 SYDVKM come from the germline V gene. Naive CD8 cells comprised CD45RO-negative, CCR7-positively selected cells, excluding terminally differentiated effector memory CD45RA+ cells. All donors qualified as healthy HIV-negative adults and had experienced no recent acute infections or vaccinations. For this clone: Its antigen is as yet unknown.

This table comes from immunoSEQ multiplex PCR, and its TCRdb copy is limited to in-frame clones, with some not included. The sample includes fewer than 850,000 clones, 90% to 97% seen only once; the top ten take less than 0.3%. Sequencing used naive CD8+ T cells sorted from blood. The chain links TRBV28 to TRBJ1-1, with TRBD1 as a possible D gene (5 bases). The sequence was obtained from a man aged 25-40 years in good health. CDR3 region: CASDWRPGSGIHTEAFF. The CDR3, as DNA: TGTGCCAGCGATTGGAGACCAGGGTCGGGCATTCACACTGAAGCTTTCTTT.